This TCR beta chain is from a study of cytomegalovirus exposure and HLA in healthy donors. Overall study context: Across a few hundred genotyped donors, 81% landed in the Caucasian-associated ancestry cluster. The study, taken as a whole, reports: 87-base-pair reads could not separate some V segments, including TRBV6-2 and TRBV6-3.

Deletions cut 5 bases from V and 2 bases from J, with 15 bases between. This CDR3 spans 15 amino acids. CDR1 is SGHVS and CDR2 is FQNEAQ in the germline V gene. Notes on this clone: Its specificity is unknown.

Researchers ran the PCR with 60 Vbeta and 13 Jbeta primers. Using immunoSEQ multiplex PCR, the repertoire was profiled, and TCRdb retains in-frame clones only, with some absent. The sample includes roughly 190,000 clones. Sequenced sample: PBMCs. The chain couples TRBV7-8 to TRBJ1-2; the D gene is possibly TRBD1 (5 bases). This sequence originates from a woman between 18 and 30 years old in good health and CMV-seropositive. CDR3 sequence: CASSTQGKGNYGYTF. CDR3 sequence (DNA): TGTGCCAGCAGCACTCAGGGAAAGGGGAACTATGGCTACACCTTC.